This is a list of T cell receptor beta chains from one sample in a study of shared clonotypes between healthy human individuals. Measured with immunoSEQ multiplex PCR; TCRdb has only the in-frame clones, and not every one. This sample has about 480,000 clones, with approximately 79% found just once. What was sequenced was PBMCs. Every receptor here comes from a woman aged 40-49 years in good health. Some clones in this sample may be carry-over from other donors' samples. Both conserved end residues are part of each CDR3. The order of the fields is clone size, V gene, J gene, D gene, CDR3 protein, CDR3 DNA. D genes are given only for firm matches. Some rows have no size entry. The others give once, few or many, or a class for an expanded clone.

-	TRBV19	TRBJ2-1	-	CASSTTGLAYNEQFF	TGTGCCAGTAGTACGACAGGTCTTGCATACAATGAGCAGTTCTTC
-	TRBV7-9	TRBJ2-7	TRBD2	CASSLVITSGNYEQYF	TGTGCCAGCAGCTTAGTCATCACTAGCGGGAACTACGAGCAGTACTTC
-	TRBV28	TRBJ1-4	TRBD1	CASTGTGSEKLFF	TGTGCCAGCACCGGGACAGGTTCTGAAAAACTGTTTTTT
once	TRBV2	TRBJ2-3	TRBD2	CASSATSGLAGTDTQYF	TGTGCCAGCAGCGCCACCTCGGGACTAGCGGGGACAGATACGCAGTATTTT
-	TRBV6-6	TRBJ2-7	TRBD2	CASRGLAGTAYEQYF	TGTGCCAGCAGAGGACTAGCGGGAACCGCCTACGAGCAGTACTTC
many	TRBV7-9	TRBJ2-5	-	CASSPGHFQETQYF	TGTGCCAGCAGCCCGGGACATTTCCAAGAGACCCAGTACTTC
-	TRBV6-5	TRBJ2-2	-	CASSWTGADTGELFF	TGTGCCAGCAGTTGGACGGGAGCAGACACCGGGGAGCTGTTTTTT
-	TRBV7-2	TRBJ2-7	-	CASSFIGQSSYEQYF	TGTGCCAGCAGCTTTATCGGGCAGAGCTCCTACGAGCAGTACTTC
-	TRBV19	TRBJ1-3	TRBD1	CASSPRTGGRNTIYF	TGTGCCAGTAGTCCCCGGACAGGGGGGAGAAACACCATATATTTT
-	TRBV5-1	TRBJ2-1	-	CASSLETEQFF	TGCGCCAGCAGCTTGGAGACTGAGCAGTTCTTC
-	TRBV11-3	TRBJ1-5	TRBD1	CASSLAGGPNQPQHF	TGTGCCAGCAGCCTCGCAGGGGGACCCAATCAGCCCCAGCATTTT
-	TRBV28	TRBJ1-1	-	CASRGGVVNTEAFF	TGTGCCAGCAGGGGGGGGGTTGTGAACACTGAAGCTTTCTTT
-	TRBV2	TRBJ1-2	TRBD1	CASSELLGTGGNGYTF	TGTGCCAGCAGTGAACTTCTCGGGACAGGGGGCAATGGCTACACCTTC
-	TRBV19	TRBJ2-3	-	CATTPTPPAVLGDTQYF	TGTGCCACCACCCCAACTCCGCCAGCGGTTTTGGGGGATACGCAGTATTTT
-	TRBV7-3	TRBJ2-1	TRBD2	CASSLEGGSRYNEQFF	TGTGCCAGCAGCCTCGAGGGCGGGAGTAGGTACAATGAGCAGTTCTTC
-	TRBV11-3	TRBJ2-1	-	CASSLSMGEQFF	TGTGCCAGCAGCTTATCGATGGGTGAGCAGTTCTTC
once	TRBV21-1	TRBJ2-7	-	CANPKGTSGHLEQYF	TGTGCCAACCCCAAAGGGACTAGCGGGCACCTCGAGCAGTACTTC
-	TRBV10-1	TRBJ2-2	TRBD2	CASIAGWLAAAGRTGELFF	TGCGCCAGCATCGCCGGTTGGCTAGCGGCCGCCGGAAGGACTGGGGAGCTGTTTTTT
-	TRBV11-2	TRBJ1-6	-	CASSLGPNSPLHF	TGTGCCAGCAGCTTAGGTCCAAATTCACCCCTCCACTTT
-	TRBV19	TRBJ2-7	-	CASSTDKWAYEQYF	TGTGCCAGTAGTACGGACAAATGGGCCTACGAGCAGTACTTC
-	TRBV4-1	TRBJ1-2	TRBD1	CASSQDRYQQQGVANYGYTF	TGCGCCAGCAGCCAAGATCGCTACCAACAACAGGGGGTAGCTAACTATGGCTACACCTTC
-	TRBV4-1	TRBJ2-3	-	CASSQEQNQDSMLGTQYF	TGCGCCAGCAGCCAAGAACAGAACCAGGACTCCATGTTAGGCACGCAGTATTTT
many	TRBV7-9	TRBJ2-1	TRBD2	CASSYRREVPNEQFF	TGTGCCAGCAGTTACAGGCGGGAGGTTCCCAATGAGCAGTTCTTC
-	TRBV2	TRBJ1-1	-	CASSAGGTEAFF	TGTGCCAGCAGTGCGGGTGGGACTGAAGCTTTCTTT
-	TRBV2	TRBJ1-4	-	CASRLQGVEKLFF	TGTGCCAGCAGGCTACAGGGAGTTGAAAAACTGTTTTTT
-	TRBV28	TRBJ1-3	-	CASSLRTRVDTIYF	TGTGCCAGCAGTTTAAGAACGCGGGTGGACACCATATATTTT
-	TRBV10-3	TRBJ2-7	TRBD2	CAIRDPGLAGGPGSYEQYF	TGTGCCATCAGGGACCCTGGGCTAGCGGGAGGGCCTGGCTCCTACGAGCAGTACTTC
once	TRBV19	TRBJ1-2	-	CASSAEVPPGYTF	TGTGCCAGTAGTGCCGAAGTCCCCCCTGGCTACACCTTC
-	TRBV27	TRBJ2-1	TRBD2	CASKRTSILYNEQFF	TGTGCCAGCAAACGGACTAGCATTCTCTACAATGAGCAGTTCTTC
few	TRBV29-1	TRBJ1-5	-	CSVQNLDQPQHF	TGCAGCGTTCAAAATCTGGATCAGCCCCAGCATTTT
-	TRBV10-3	TRBJ2-3	TRBD1	CASQTGEHSTDTQYF	TGTGCCTCGCAGACAGGGGAACACAGCACAGATACGCAGTATTTT
-	TRBV5-4	TRBJ2-7	TRBD1	CASSLPGQGAYEQYF	TGTGCCAGCAGCCTCCCGGGACAGGGAGCCTACGAGCAGTACTTC
-	TRBV6-5	TRBJ1-1	TRBD1	CASSYSGQSRTEAFF	TGTGCCAGCAGTTACTCGGGACAGTCAAGGACTGAAGCTTTCTTT
-	TRBV5-4	TRBJ2-1	-	CASSLVGGVGNEQFF	TGTGCCAGCAGCTTGGTTGGGGGAGTGGGGAATGAGCAGTTCTTC
-	TRBV19	TRBJ2-2	TRBD2	CASTVGLAGVFGELFF	TGTGCCAGTACCGTCGGACTAGCGGGAGTTTTCGGGGAGCTGTTTTTT